The 14 T cell receptor beta chains given below trace back to one sample, sequenced in a study of blood T cell repertoires in COVID-19. The data were produced by immunoSEQ multiplex PCR, yet TCRdb's version contains in-frame clones alone and is incomplete. This table has some 52,000 clones, roughly 88% appearing once. Material for sequencing was peripheral blood. The receptors were sampled from a human donor in a cohort sampled during active COVID-19.

J is TRBJ2-2 and V is TRBV7-2; D might be TRBD2 (6 bases). The germline V gene encodes CDR1 SGHTA and CDR2 FQGNSA. The CDR3 consists of 16 residues. V was clipped by 5 bases and J by 4 bases, with 17 bases between them. The CDR3 here is CASSLRTAGGTGELFF. The CDR3 DNA reads as TGTGCCAGCAGCCTCCGGACTGCCGGGGGCACCGGGGAGCTGTTTTTT.

The chain is built from TRBV5-1 and TRBJ2-1, with TRBD2 matching 14 bases. The CDR3 is 20 residues long. V shed 4 bases, J shed 2 bases, and the junction held 14 bases outside the gene matches. The germline V gene encodes CDR1 SGHRS and CDR2 YFSETQ. The CDR3 is CASSPPGLAGALETYNEQFF. CDR3 nucleotides: TGCGCCAGCAGCCCCCCGGGACTAGCGGGAGCCCTCGAGACCTACAATGAGCAGTTCTTC.

The chain couples TRBV6-4 to TRBJ2-1; 10 nucleotides line up with TRBD2. The germline V gene encodes CDR1 MRHNA and CDR2 SNTAGT. V shed 6 bases, J shed 6 bases, and the junction held 8 bases outside the gene matches. The CDR3 has 15 residues. The CDR3 reads CASSPSGGASNEQFF. The CDR3 DNA reads as TGTGCCAGCAGCCCAAGCGGGGGGGCGAGCAATGAGCAGTTCTTC.

This sequence joins TRBV5-1 and TRBJ2-2; no reliable D call. The CDR3 runs 14 residues. Trimming stripped 4 bases from V and 4 bases from J, with 11 bases between. Germline V CDR1 and CDR2: SGHRS, YFSETQ. In nucleotides, the CDR3 is TGCGCCAGCAGCGCCCCAGGCCCCACCGGGGAGCTGTTTTTT. The encoded protein is CASSAPGPTGELFF.

The chain uses TRBV5-1 and TRBJ1-6, with a weak D call TRBD1 (5 bases). This CDR3 is built from 16 residues. Between the trimmed V and J ends, which lost 4 bases and 13 bases, there was a span of 24 bases. Germline loops: CDR1 SGHRS, CDR2 YFSETQ. The CDR3 nucleotides are TGCGCCAGCAGCCTAGGAGAAGGGATGCCCAGGGCGCCCCTCCACTTT. Amino acid sequence: CASSLGEGMPRAPLHF.

The chain carries TRBV11-2 and TRBJ1-2; TRBD1 is a possible D gene (6 bases). The CDR3 totals 15 residues. V shed 4 bases and J shed 5 bases, with 17 bases lying between them. In germline, CDR1 is SGHAT, CDR2 FQNNGV. The CDR3 DNA sequence: TGTGCCAGCAGCTACTCAGGGGTTATCTCATATGGCTACACCTTC. Its translation is CASSYSGVISYGYTF.

The chain recombines TRBV2 with TRBJ1-4; 10 nucleotides align to TRBD1. The CDR3 length is 17 residues. V dropped 6 bases and J dropped 3; count of bases not matched to a gene: 10. Germline V gene lookup returns CDR1 SNHLY and CDR2 FYNNEI. The CDR3 DNA reads as TGTGCCAGCAGGGAAACACCGGGGACAGGGGCTAATGAAAAACTGTTTTTT. Translated: CASRETPGTGANEKLFF. Variable domain in full (rest from reference TRBV2 and TRBJ1-4): EPEVTQTPSHQVTQMGQEVILRCVPISNHLYFYWYRQILGQKVEFLVSFYNNEISEKSEIFDDQFSVERPDGSNFTLKIRSTKLEDSAMYFCASRETPGTGANEKLFFGSGTQLSVL.

This clone was seen only a few times. The rearrangement links TRBV7-2 to TRBJ1-5; 8 bases line up with TRBD1. The germline CDR1 and CDR2 sequences are SGHTA and FQGNSA. This CDR3 region has 16 residues. Trimming removed 6 bases from V and 7 bases from J; junction bases left unmatched: 14. The CDR3 sequence: CASSFRQGSSGQPQHF. The CDR3 DNA reads TGTGCCAGCAGTTTTCGACAGGGGTCTTCGGGGCAGCCCCAGCATTTT.

V is TRBV18 and J is TRBJ1-1; maybe TRBD1 (6 bases). Germline V gene lookup returns CDR1 KGHSH and CDR2 LQKENI. V was shortened by 2 bases and J by 2 bases, with 9 bases between the two germline ends. There are 14 residues in the CDR3. CDR3 protein: CASSPKQGNTEAFF. DNA of the CDR3: TGTGCCAGCTCACCAAAACAGGGAAACACTGAAGCTTTCTTT. Full variable domain (rest looked up from reference TRBV18 and TRBJ1-1): NAGVMQNPRHLVRRRGQEARLRCSPMKGHSHVYWYRQLPEEGLKFMVYLQKENIIDESGMPKERFSAEFPKEGPSILRIQQVVRGDSAAYFCASSPKQGNTEAFFGQGTRLTVV.

The chain has TRBV11-2 and TRBJ2-5; D is undetermined. The CDR3 is 11 amino acids. V was shortened by 4 bases and J by 7 bases, with 7 bases between the two germline ends. Germline V gene data show CDR1 as SGHAT and CDR2 as FQNNGV. The CDR3 DNA is TGTGCCAGCAGCTCTTCGGGGACCCAGTACTTC. This codes for CASSSSGTQYF.

The chain links TRBV4-1 to TRBJ1-6; D might be TRBD1 (6 bases). Deletions cut 2 bases from V and 4 bases from J, with 9 bases between. This CDR3 has 15 residues. Per the germline V gene, CDR1 is MGHRA and CDR2 is YSYEKL. The CDR3 reads CASSQRTAYNSPLHF. The CDR3 DNA is TGCGCCAGCAGCCAAAGGACAGCATATAATTCACCCCTCCACTTT.

In its sample, this clone was seen once. This chain connects TRBV7-9 to TRBJ2-6; 11 nucleotides line up with TRBD1. The CDR3 spans 18 residues. V trimming: 5 bases; J trimming: 3 bases; junction bases outside the gene matches: 9. The V gene's germline CDR1 is SEHNR and CDR2 FQNEAQ (reference sequence). The CDR3 loop reads CASSLPDRGLSGANVLTF. DNA of the CDR3: TGTGCCAGCAGCCTCCCGGACAGGGGGCTTAGTGGGGCCAACGTCCTGACTTTC.

This chain's CDR3 is CATSSRGRPGANVLTF. The CDR3 nucleotides read TGTGCCACCAGCAGCAGAGGGCGACCTGGGGCCAACGTCCTGACTTTC. The genes are TRBV15 and TRBJ2-6, with D possibly matching TRBD2 (5 bases). V was shortened by 3 bases and J by 2 bases, with 11 bases between the two germline ends. The CDR3 runs to 16 residues. Germline assignment: CDR1 LNHNV and CDR2 YYDKDF (reference sequence).

The genes are TRBV27 and TRBJ1-6; D may be TRBD1 (5 bases). CDR1 is MNHEY and CDR2 is SMNVEV in the germline V gene (reference sequence). The CDR3 is 15 residues long. The ends were cut back, 4 bases at V and 4 bases at J, with 11 bases in the middle. The chain's CDR3 is CASSSPTEYNSPLHF. In DNA form, the CDR3 reads TGTGCCAGCAGTTCCCCGACAGAATATAATTCACCCCTCCACTTT.